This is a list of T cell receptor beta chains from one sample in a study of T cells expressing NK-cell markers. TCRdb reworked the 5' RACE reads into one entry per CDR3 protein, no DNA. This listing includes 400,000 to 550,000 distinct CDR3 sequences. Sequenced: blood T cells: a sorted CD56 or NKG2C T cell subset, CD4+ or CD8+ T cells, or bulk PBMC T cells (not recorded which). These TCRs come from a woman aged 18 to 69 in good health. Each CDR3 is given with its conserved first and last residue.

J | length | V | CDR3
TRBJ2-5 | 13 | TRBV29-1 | CSVERGWRETQYF
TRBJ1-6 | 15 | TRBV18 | CASSPLGAYNSPLHF
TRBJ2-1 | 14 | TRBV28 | CASSLETYYNEQLF
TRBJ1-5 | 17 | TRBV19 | CASTGRGGHSSNQPQHF
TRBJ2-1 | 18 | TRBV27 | CASSLPRRGRSSYNEQFF
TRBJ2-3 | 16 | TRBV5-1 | CASSDRTSGGADTQYF
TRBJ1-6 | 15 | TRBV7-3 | CASSLRGSGRSPLHF
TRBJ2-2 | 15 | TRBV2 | CASSEALLGAGELFF
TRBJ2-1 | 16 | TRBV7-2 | CASSLEAPSSYNEQFF
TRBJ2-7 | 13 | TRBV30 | CAWSPLVVYEQYF
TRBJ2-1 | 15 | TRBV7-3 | CASSFGYLSYNEQFF
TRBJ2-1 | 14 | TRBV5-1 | CASSSIADYNEQFF
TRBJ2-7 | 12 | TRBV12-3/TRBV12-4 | CASSSLAAEQYF
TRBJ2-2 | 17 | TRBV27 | CASTTRGPPGWGGELFF
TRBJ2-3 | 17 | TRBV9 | CASRAFSGRAREDTQYF
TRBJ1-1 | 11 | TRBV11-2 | CASSLVSEAFF
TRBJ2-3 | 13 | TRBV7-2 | CATPGQGTDTQYF
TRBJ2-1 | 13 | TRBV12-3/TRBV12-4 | CASLTLSYNEQFF
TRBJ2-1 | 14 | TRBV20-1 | CSAAVAGAYNEQFF
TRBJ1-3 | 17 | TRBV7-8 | CASSFHPQVDSGNTIYF
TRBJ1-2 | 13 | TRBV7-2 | CASRNEGIWGYTF
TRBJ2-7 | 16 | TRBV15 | CATSRDLAASSYEQYF
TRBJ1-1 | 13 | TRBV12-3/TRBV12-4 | CASSPHGNTEAFF
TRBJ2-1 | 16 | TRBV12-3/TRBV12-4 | CASSPGLALSYNEQFF
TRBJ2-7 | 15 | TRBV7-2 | CASSFQSGNFYEQYF
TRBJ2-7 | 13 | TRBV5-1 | CASSLGPPNEQYF
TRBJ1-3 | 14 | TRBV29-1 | CSVQQGMSGNTIYF
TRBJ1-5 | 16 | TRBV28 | CASSLNMGRSNQPQHF
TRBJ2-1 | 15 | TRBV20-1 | CSARNIGFSYNEQFF
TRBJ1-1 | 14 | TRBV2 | CASSVNRVNTEAFF
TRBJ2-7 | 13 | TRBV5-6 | CATSGRAFGEQYF
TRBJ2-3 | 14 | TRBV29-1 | CSVETLPGVDTQYF
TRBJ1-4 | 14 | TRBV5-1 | CASSYRGGDEKLFF
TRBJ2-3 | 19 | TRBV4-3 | CASSQDSTSGSSSTDTQYF
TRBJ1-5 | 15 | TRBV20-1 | CSARQDDYSNQPQHF
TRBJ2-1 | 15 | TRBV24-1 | CATSDPRGARGEQFF
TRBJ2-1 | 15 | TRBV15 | CATSRESGQVHEQFF
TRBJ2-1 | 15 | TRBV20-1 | CSARDSGRAVNEQFF
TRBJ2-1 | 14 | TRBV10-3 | CAIKGGGGHNEQFF
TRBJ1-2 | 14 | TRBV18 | CASSPGTGFDGYTF
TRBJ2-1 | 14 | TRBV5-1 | CASSLATGRDEQFF
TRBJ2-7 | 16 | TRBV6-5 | CASSYIDRAGSYEQYF
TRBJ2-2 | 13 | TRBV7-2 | CASSLLVAGELFF
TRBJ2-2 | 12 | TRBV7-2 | CASSYVNGELFF
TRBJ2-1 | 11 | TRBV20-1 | CSASGTKEQFF
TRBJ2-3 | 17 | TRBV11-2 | CASSLMGQRGGPDTQYF
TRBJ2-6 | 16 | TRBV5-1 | CASSLGTVSGANVLTF
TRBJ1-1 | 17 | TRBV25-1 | CASSAYRLQGFGTEAFF
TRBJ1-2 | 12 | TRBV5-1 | CASSGGGYGYTF